These 24 T cell receptor beta chains were sequenced from one sample in a study of T-cell reconstitution after alpha-beta-depleted transplantation in children. The authors prepared the TCRbeta library with unique molecular identifiers. TCRdb independently ran MiXCR on the PCR reads; one entry per CDR3 protein. The table records hundreds of thousands of distinct CDR3 sequences, 30% to 35% of them present only once. The specimen was PBMCs from the stem cell graft donor, collected from the stem cell graft. The receptors here all came from a human donor who donated a stem cell graft to a child with aplastic anemia.

The gene calls are TRBV5-6 and TRBJ2-1, with unresolved D. Germline assignment: CDR1 SGHDT and CDR2 YYEEEE. The CDR3 is 14 amino acids. V lost 5 bases, J lost 5 bases, and 14 bases lay in between. CDR3 bases: TGTGCCAGCAGTACCCTGGCTGGCCACAATGAGCAGTTCTTC. Residues: CASSTLAGHNEQFF.

This clonotype has a count of ten or more. The chain carries TRBV6-5 and TRBJ2-1; D may be TRBD2 (7 bases). This CDR3 is built from 14 residues. Germline V gene sequence: CDR1 MNHEY, CDR2 SVGAGI. Trimming removed 7 bases from V and 10 bases from J, with 20 bases in between. The CDR3 here is CASTNRRGGREQFF. The CDR3 bases are TGTGCCAGCACAAACAGGAGGGGGGGCCGGGAGCAGTTCTTC.

This clonotype was seen at least ten times. This chain links TRBV11-2 with TRBJ1-1; D not resolved. CDR1 SGHAT and CDR2 FQNNGV come from the germline V gene. CDR3 size: 15 residues. Trimming pared 0 bases from V and 4 bases from J, leaving 12 bases between. This CDR3 is CASSLDWAAGTEAFF. As DNA, the CDR3 is TGTGCCAGCAGCTTAGATTGGGCCGCCGGCACTGAAGCTTTCTTT.

The chain employs TRBV10-2 and TRBJ1-3; D not resolved. The germline V gene encodes CDR1 WSHSY and CDR2 SAAADI. Trimming removed 4 bases from V and 0 bases from J, with 7 bases in between. The CDR3 contains 14 residues. The CDR3 nucleotides read TGCGCCAGCAGTGCTACCGGCTCTGGAAACACCATATATTTT. This encodes CASSATGSGNTIYF.

The V gene is TRBV6-5, the J gene TRBJ2-1; 12 positions match TRBD2. Germline V CDR1 and CDR2: MNHEY, SVGAGI. The ends lost 6 bases at V and 6 bases at J; junction bases unmatched: 9. CDR3 length: 16 residues. CDR3 loop: CASRQAGTSGSNEQFF. CDR3 in DNA: TGTGCCAGCAGGCAAGCCGGGACTAGCGGGTCCAATGAGCAGTTCTTC.

This chain uses TRBV28 with TRBJ2-3; a weak D match, TRBD2 (5 bases). The germline CDR1 and CDR2 sequences are MDHEN and SYDVKM. The CDR3 sequence is 14 residues long. The V end was cut by 4 bases, the J end by 2 bases, with 10 bases between. The CDR3 loop is CASSSGGYTDTQYF. The CDR3 bases are TGTGCCAGCAGTTCCGGCGGGTACACAGATACGCAGTATTTT.

This clonotype was found a few times. V and J are TRBV7-9 and TRBJ1-2; tentatively, D is TRBD1 (6 bases). The length of the CDR3 is 14 residues. CDR1 and CDR2 (germline): SEHNR, FQNEAQ (reference sequence). V gave up 5 bases and J gave up 3 bases, with 13 bases separating them. CDR3 DNA sequence: TGTGCCAGCAGCCTAATCGGGGGCGACTATGGCTACACCTTC. Translation gives CASSLIGGDYGYTF.

This clonotype was observed a few times. The chain has TRBV20-1 and TRBJ1-3; the D is unclear. The V gene lost 0 bases and the J gene lost 4 bases, with 22 bases spanning the gap. The V gene's germline CDR1 is DFQATT and CDR2 SNEGSKA (reference sequence). The CDR3 spans 18 residues. Written as DNA, the CDR3 is TGCAGTGCTAGAGATAGTGGAAGGGCCAGCTCTCCCGGAAACACCATATATTTT. Translating gives CSARDSGRASSPGNTIYF.

This clonotype was seen only a few times. The V call is TRBV11-2, the J call TRBJ2-5, with 9 bases aligning to TRBD2. The CDR3 covers 18 residues. With V trimmed by 5 bases and J by 4 bases, 17 bases remained unmatched. Germline CDR1 and CDR2: SGHAT and FQNNGV. CDR3 sequence (DNA): TGTGCCAGCAGCCGAAGAGGGGTCGGCGGGGGGGAACCAGAGACCCAGTACTTC. Translation: CASSRRGVGGGEPETQYF.

The rearrangement links TRBV20-1 to TRBJ2-7; 7 nucleotides match TRBD1. Germline CDR1 is DFQATT and CDR2 is SNEGSKA (reference sequence). The length of the CDR3 is 14 residues. The V segment lost 2 bases and the J segment 4 bases; nucleotides outside the gene matches: 8. CDR3 loop: CSARPTGVPYEQYF. The CDR3 DNA sequence: TGCAGTGCTAGACCAACAGGGGTCCCTTACGAGCAGTACTTC.

The chain combines TRBV18 with TRBJ2-7, with TRBD1 identical over 7 bases. With 5 bases clipped from V and 7 bases from J, the junction kept 2 bases outside the gene matches. CDR1 is KGHSH and CDR2 is LQKENI in the germline V gene. This CDR3 spans 11 amino acids. The DNA for the CDR3 is TGTGCCAGCTCAACACAGGGGGAGCAGTACTTC. Protein sequence: CASSTQGEQYF.

The V call is TRBV20-1, the J call TRBJ2-2; D gene ambiguous. The CDR3 spans 16 residues. CDR1 and CDR2 (germline): DFQATT, SNEGSKA (reference sequence). The germline V and J ends were trimmed by 0 bases and 6 bases, with 17 bases remaining between them. The DNA for the CDR3 is TGCAGTGCTAGAGATCATGTCGCCGCCTCATCCGGGGAGCTGTTTTTT. Amino acid sequence: CSARDHVAASSGELFF.

This clonotype was seen only a few times. The chain employs TRBV4-3 and TRBJ1-6; possibly TRBD1 for D (5 bases). Trimming removed 0 bases at V and 10 bases at J, with 13 bases between. The CDR3 sequence is 15 residues long. The germline CDR1 and CDR2 sequences are LGHNA and YSLEER. The CDR3 DNA follows: TGCGCCAGCAGCCAAGATCTACAGGTTGGGTCACCCCTCCACTTT. Protein product: CASSQDLQVGSPLHF.

V and J are TRBV10-3 and TRBJ1-5; 8 nucleotides line up with TRBD1. The CDR3 runs 14 residues. V dropped 4 bases and J dropped 3; count of bases not matched to a gene: 2. CDR1 and CDR2 (germline): ENHRY, SYGVKD. The CDR3 nucleotides read TGTGCCATCAGTGCGGGACAGGTCAATCAGCCCCAGCATTTT. Amino acid sequence: CAISAGQVNQPQHF.

J is TRBJ1-5 and V is TRBV6-2 or TRBV6-3, with D tentatively TRBD1 (6 bases). Trimming cost V 6 bases and J 2 bases, with 17 bases left between them. From germline, CDR1 is MNHEY and CDR2 SVGEGT. The CDR3 is 16 residues long. CDR3 bases: TGTGCCAGCAGGCACAGGGAAAAAGGGGGCAATCAGCCCCAGCATTTT. Residues: CASRHREKGGNQPQHF.

The gene calls are TRBV4-3 and TRBJ1-2; D remains unclear. This CDR3 has 16 residues. The V and J ends lost 5 bases and 7 bases respectively, with 23 bases between them. Germline V gene lookup returns CDR1 LGHNA and CDR2 YSLEER. CDR3 nucleotides: TGCGCCAGCAGCGCCCTGGGTTGGACGGGAGGAACTGGCTACACCTTC. Its protein product is CASSALGWTGGTGYTF.

This chain connects TRBV7-2 to TRBJ1-1; no reliable D call. Germline CDR1 SGHTA, CDR2 FQGNSA. The CDR3 sequence is 14 residues long. Deletions cut 2 bases from V and 1 base from J, with 8 bases between. The CDR3 here is CASSLRSENTEAFF. CDR3 DNA sequence: TGTGCCAGCAGCTTAAGGTCAGAGAACACTGAAGCTTTCTTT.

The chain links TRBV12-3 or TRBV12-4 to TRBJ1-1; possible D gene TRBD1, 6 bases. The V end was cut by 3 bases, the J end by 8 bases, with 13 bases between. This CDR3 is built from 13 residues. CDR3 loop: CASSFRDTSEAFF. CDR3 DNA sequence: TGTGCCAGCAGTTTTAGGGACACCAGCGAAGCTTTCTTT.

The chain is built from TRBV7-2 and TRBJ2-7; D not resolved. Germline assignment: CDR1 SGHTA and CDR2 FQGNSA. The germline V and J ends were trimmed by 1 base and 4 bases, with 11 bases remaining between them. This CDR3 has 14 residues. The CDR3 here is CASSLVGHGYEQYV. CDR3 in DNA: TGTGCCAGCAGCTTAGTAGGGCATGGGTACGAGCAGTACGTC.

V and J are TRBV20-1 and TRBJ2-7; TRBD2 is a possible D gene (6 bases). Per the germline V gene, CDR1 is DFQATT and CDR2 is SNEGSKA (reference sequence). The CDR3 extends over 13 amino acids. V lost 0 bases and J lost 6, with 12 bases in between. The CDR3 loop is CSARELARREQYF. CDR3 bases: TGCAGTGCTAGAGAGCTAGCGAGGCGCGAGCAGTACTTC.

CDR3 DNA: TGTGCCAGTAGCTTCACAGGGGGGAACAATCAGCCCCAGCATTTT. As protein: CASSFTGGNNQPQHF. V and J are TRBV19 and TRBJ1-5, with TRBD1 matching 8 bases. J gave up 3 bases and V 6 bases, and 7 bases lay outside the gene matches. Germline V lookup: CDR1 LNHDA, CDR2 SQIVND (reference sequence). The CDR3 runs to 15 residues.

The genes are TRBV29-1 and TRBJ2-1; D call uncertain. The V gene's germline CDR1 is SQVTM and CDR2 ANQGSEA. V was trimmed by 1 base and J by 5 bases, leaving 6 bases between them. This CDR3 has 12 residues. In nucleotides, the CDR3 is TGCAGCGTTGAAGGGCAAAACAATGAGCAGTTCTTC. Its protein product is CSVEGQNNEQFF.

This chain uses TRBV7-2 with TRBJ1-3, with D possibly matching TRBD1 (5 bases). The CDR3 sequence is 14 residues long. The germline gives CDR1 SGHTA, CDR2 FQGNSA. V was clipped by 5 bases and J by 11 bases, with 19 bases between them. The CDR3 nucleotides read TGTGCCAGCAGCGCACGGGGAAACCGGGGCCCCATATATTTT. It encodes CASSARGNRGPIYF.

The chain has TRBV7-2 and TRBJ2-3; TRBD2 is a possible D gene (6 bases). Looked up from germline, CDR1 is SGHTA and CDR2 is FQGNSA. V lost 1 base and J 3 bases, leaving 11 bases between the germline ends. This CDR3 spans 15 amino acids. Here the CDR3 DNA reads TGTGCCAGCAGCTTAGAGGCGGGGCCTACAGATACGCAGTATTTT. Protein: CASSLEAGPTDTQYF.